This note documents a single TCR beta chain sequence. The ends lost 5 bases at V and 3 bases at J; junction bases unmatched: 11. CDR3 size: 17 residues. TCRbeta library preparation incorporated unique molecular identifiers. TCRdb fed the PCR reads into MiXCR, producing one record per CDR3 protein. The top ten hold approximately 3.8% of the sample, which has around 400,000 distinct CDR3 sequences, around 21% seen once. The data originate from a study of T-cell reconstitution after alpha-beta-depleted transplantation in children. The rearrangement uses TRBV12-3 or TRBV12-4 and TRBJ2-7; 12 bases align to TRBD1. The source was PBMCs from the stem cell graft donor, collected from the stem cell graft. The clonotype originates from a human donor who donated a stem cell graft to a child with acute myeloid leukemia. The CDR3 region has the DNA TGTGCCAGCAGTACGTTGGTTGGGACAGGGGGCTTCTACGAGCAGTACTTC. Translation: CASSTLVGTGGFYEQYF.